This entry is about one T cell receptor (beta chain). Its antigen is currently unknown. These data belong to a study of STAT3 mutations in large granular lymphocyte leukemia. General study points: At least one immunodominant TCR beta clonotype appeared in every T-cell large granular lymphocyte leukemia patient. In about 30% of the 18 patients, new TCR clonotypes emerged after therapy. Samples missed the first appearance of the clone.

CDR3 length: 16 residues. V lost 6 bases to trimming and J lost 2 bases, with 20 bases between them. CDR1 MNHEY and CDR2 SVGAGI come from the germline V gene. Only in-frame clones appear in the TCRdb table, and some are missing; sequencing was by immunoSEQ multiplex PCR. Among under 5,000 clones, around 84% were seen once, and the ten largest hold over 75%. This chain uses TRBV6-5 with TRBJ2-7; no clear D. This receptor was identified in a man aged 35 to 55 with T-cell large granular lymphocyte leukemia. Some clones in this sample may be carry-over from other donors' samples. What was sequenced was peripheral blood mononuclear cells. The CDR3 DNA reads TGTGCCAGCAGCTACGGACGCCTAGGGCAGACCTACGAGCAGTACTTC. The encoded protein is CASSYGRLGQTYEQYF.